This T cell receptor beta chain was identified during a study of shared T cell receptors in the human thymus. Only in-frame clones appear in the TCRdb table, and some are missing; sequencing was by immunoSEQ multiplex PCR. This repertoire shows some 640,000 clones, 70% to 90% found once; its top ten account for roughly 0.0094%. This sample was also put to use in a study of human thymus T cells.

The clonotype originates from a boy in the first two years of life with a congenital heart defect. The sequenced sample was thymocytes.

CDR3 coding DNA: TGTGCCAGCAGCTCAAATGGGGGACAGGGGGAATGTGGGCAGTACTTC. Protein product: CASSSNGGQGECGQYF. The J gene is TRBJ2-7, the V gene TRBV28; 11 bases line up with TRBD1. With 6 bases clipped from V and 9 bases from J, the junction kept 16 bases outside the gene matches. CDR3 length: 16 amino acids. Germline loops: CDR1 MDHEN, CDR2 SYDVKM.